A selection of T cell receptor beta chains follows, all from one sample in a study of vaccination and CD4 T cells after COVID-19. TCRdb analysed the PCR reads with MiXCR anew, one entry per CDR3 protein. The sample holds about 18,000 distinct CDR3 sequences, 50% to 65% seen once. Their antigen targets remain unknown. The sample taken for sequencing was CD4+ T cells from blood, cultured in vitro. These receptors all come from a human donor who had recovered from COVID-19. Each CDR3 is given with its conserved first and last residue. The D gene is left open where the match is weak. Some rows mark clone size as missing; the rest say once, few, many or name a class of expanded clone.

NA TRBD1 TRBJ1-2 TRBV19 TGTGCCAGTAGGGAGACAGGGTGGTTTGGCTACACCTTC CASRETGWFGYTF
NA NA TRBJ2-2 TRBV6-1 TGTGCCAGCAGTGACGGCAGGGGGGCCGGGGAGCTGTTTTTT CASSDGRGAGELFF
large NA TRBJ1-1 TRBV12-1 TGTGCCAGCAGCTTAGAGGACAGGCCTGAAGCTTTCTTT CASSLEDRPEAFF
few NA TRBJ1-1 TRBV20-1 TGCAGTGCCCAGGAGGGAGCTTTCTTT CSAQEGAFF
NA TRBD1 TRBJ1-3 TRBV6-5 TGTGCCAGCAGTTACCGAGGGACAGGGATGTCTGGAAACACCATATATTTT CASSYRGTGMSGNTIYF
NA NA TRBJ2-7 TRBV12-3/TRBV12-4 TGTGCCAGCAGTTTTGGGGGCGCGGGTTACGAGCAGTACTTC CASSFGGAGYEQYF
NA TRBD2 TRBJ2-7 TRBV28 TGTGCCAGCAGTTTTTGGGTAGCGGGTTCGGGAGAGCAGTACTTC CASSFWVAGSGEQYF
few NA TRBJ1-5 TRBV2 TGTGCCAGCAGGGGACGGACTGGGAGCAATCAGCCCCAGCATTTT CASRGRTGSNQPQHF
few TRBD2 TRBJ2-3 TRBV28 TGTGCCAGCAGTTTAGCGGGAGTCAGCACAGATACGCAGTATTTT CASSLAGVSTDTQYF
NA TRBD1 TRBJ1-1 TRBV27 TGTGCCAGCAGTCCAGGGACAGGGACTGCCCCATTAATGAACACTGAAGCTTTCTTT CASSPGTGTAPLMNTEAFF
NA TRBD2 TRBJ2-3 TRBV6-2/TRBV6-3 TGTGCCAGCAGTTTAGCGGGAGGGGATACGCAGTATTTT CASSLAGGDTQYF
NA NA TRBJ1-5 TRBV12-5 TGTGCTAGTGGTTGGACCGGGAATCAGCCCCAGCATTTT CASGWTGNQPQHF
NA TRBD1 TRBJ1-2 TRBV6-1 TGTGCCAGCAAGCCGGGACAGGGATATGGCTACACCTTC CASKPGQGYGYTF
few NA TRBJ1-6 TRBV19 TGTGCCAGTAGCTCCACATCGTCACCCCTCCACTTT CASSSTSSPLHF